Presented here are 25 T cell receptor beta chains from one specimen sequenced in a study of blood T cell repertoires in COVID-19. Sequencing used immunoSEQ multiplex PCR; TCRdb keeps in-frame clones, though not all of them. The sample lists roughly 280,000 clones; roughly 80% were seen once. Material: peripheral blood. The receptors were sampled from a man aged 60 to 69 who had recovered from COVID-19.

The rearrangement links TRBV28 to TRBJ1-5; weak D call: TRBD1 (6 bases). The CDR3 length is 15 residues. Germline-derived CDR1 and CDR2 are MDHEN and SYDVKM. V lost 5 bases and J lost 2, with 13 bases in between. CDR3 coding DNA: TGTGCCAGCAGTCTAGAACAGGGACGCAATCAGCCCCAGCATTTT. Protein: CASSLEQGRNQPQHF.

This chain connects TRBV7-2 to TRBJ1-6; 7 positions match TRBD1. CDR1 is SGHTA and CDR2 is FQGNSA in the germline V gene. V shed 5 bases and J 7 bases; nucleotides not matched to a gene: 8. The CDR3 is made up of 15 amino acids. DNA of the CDR3: TGTGCCAGCAGCCCAGGGACAGCTCTCAATTCACCCCTCCACTTT. Translation: CASSPGTALNSPLHF.

This CDR3 reads CASSPRAAGASTTGELFF. The CDR3 DNA sequence: TGTGCCAGCAGCCCCCGAGCGGCCGGCGCCTCGACCACCGGGGAGCTGTTTTTT. The V and J genes are TRBV11-3 and TRBJ2-2, with D perhaps TRBD2 (5 bases). CDR1 and CDR2 from the germline V gene are SGHNT and YENEEA. The CDR3 runs 18 residues. V lost 5 bases, J lost 4 bases, and 23 bases lay in between. Full variable domain (outside the CDR3, taken from reference TRBV11-3 and TRBJ2-2): EAGVVQSPRYKIIEKKQPVAFWCNPISGHNTLYWYLQNLGQGPELLIRYENEEAVDDSQLPKDRFSAERLKGVDSTLKIQPAELGDSAVYLCASSPRAAGASTTGELFFGEGSRLTVL.

The CDR3 sequence is CASSELWGLSSYEQYF. The CDR3 DNA reads TGTGCCAGCAGTGAACTCTGGGGGCTGAGCTCCTACGAGCAGTACTTC. The V and J genes are TRBV2 and TRBJ2-7; a weak D match, TRBD1 (6 bases). The CDR3 is made up of 16 amino acids. Germline V gene sequence: CDR1 SNHLY, CDR2 FYNNEI. V gave up 2 bases and J gave up 0 bases, with 14 bases separating them.

This chain uses TRBV6-5 with TRBJ1-2; 7 bases fit TRBD1. In germline, CDR1 is MNHEY, CDR2 SVGAGI. The CDR3 is 14 amino acids. The ends lost 4 bases at V and 2 bases at J; junction bases unmatched: 4. The CDR3 protein is CASSLYRGNYGYTF. In DNA form, the CDR3 reads TGTGCCAGCAGTTTATACAGGGGAAACTATGGCTACACCTTC.

The chain links TRBV2 to TRBJ2-1, with D uncertain. CDR3 size: 11 residues. V was pared by 3 bases and J by 10 bases, with 7 bases between. Germline CDR1 is SNHLY and CDR2 is FYNNEI. CDR3 coding DNA: TGTGCCAGCAGTGAGGTCCTAGAGCAGTTCTTC. It specifies CASSEVLEQFF.

The chain employs TRBV7-6 and TRBJ1-3, with D unclear. The CDR3 runs to 17 residues. Germline V gene sequence: CDR1 SGHVS, CDR2 FNYEAQ. Trimming took off 2 bases at V and 0 bases at J, with 14 bases between the two ends. CDR3 loop: CASSLYSLSRSGNTIYF. Written as DNA, the CDR3 is TGTGCCAGCAGCTTATACAGTTTGAGTCGCTCTGGAAACACCATATATTTT.

The rearrangement links TRBV30 to TRBJ2-7; D might be TRBD2 (5 bases). V was cut by 0 bases and J by 6 bases, with 18 bases left in between. The CDR3 is 15 residues long. Germline V gives CDR1 GTSNPN, CDR2 SVGIG (reference sequence). CDR3 DNA sequence: TGTGCCTGGAGTGTATTGCGAGGGTTTGATTCCGAGCAGTACTTC. It specifies CAWSVLRGFDSEQYF.

The V call is TRBV27, the J call TRBJ2-5; 7 positions match TRBD2. From germline, CDR1 is MNHEY and CDR2 SMNVEV (reference sequence). The V segment lost 4 bases and the J segment 7 bases; nucleotides outside the gene matches: 6. This CDR3 comprises 13 residues. CDR3 residues: CASSSGLWGTQYF. The CDR3 bases are TGTGCCAGCAGTTCGGGACTATGGGGGACCCAGTACTTC.

In DNA, the CDR3 is TGTGCCAGCAGCTTAGTCGCCGGGACAGGGTCGCCCGGGGAGCTGTTTTTT. Translation gives CASSLVAGTGSPGELFF. The V gene is TRBV7-9, the J gene TRBJ2-2; TRBD1 aligns across 9 bases. The CDR3 has 17 amino acids. V was pared by 1 base and J by 6 bases, with 9 bases of the junction left unmatched. Germline lookup yields CDR1 SEHNR and CDR2 FQNEAQ (reference sequence).

The gene calls are TRBV24-1 and TRBJ1-2; no clear D. The CDR3 is 16 residues long. In germline, CDR1 is KGHDR, CDR2 SFDVKD. Trimming took 4 bases from V and 5 from J, leaving 19 bases between them. The CDR3, as DNA: TGTGCCACCAGTGACCCCCAGGCCGGGGATACATATGGCTACACCTTC. Residues: CATSDPQAGDTYGYTF.

DNA for the CDR3: TGTGCCAGCAGCCGGCGGACAGGGGGGTCCTACGAGCAGTACTTC. Translating it yields CASSRRTGGSYEQYF. The chain uses TRBV7-2 and TRBJ2-7, with TRBD1 identical over 10 bases. J lost 1 base, V lost 5 bases, and 5 bases had no gene match. Germline values: CDR1 SGHTA, CDR2 FQGNSA. This CDR3 comprises 15 residues.

This clone was seen a few times. The chain joins TRBV5-1 to TRBJ2-3; D possibly corresponds to TRBD1 (6 bases). Germline-derived CDR1 and CDR2 are SGHRS and YFSETQ. V lost 5 bases and J lost 2, with 15 bases in between. This CDR3 has 15 amino acids. The DNA of the CDR3 is TGCGCCAGCAGGCCCTCCGGGACATACACAGATACGCAGTATTTT. Protein product: CASRPSGTYTDTQYF.

This chain uses TRBV7-9 with TRBJ1-1; 8 positions match TRBD1. Trimming removed 1 base from V and 3 bases from J; junction bases left unmatched: 1. CDR1 is SEHNR and CDR2 is FQNEAQ in the germline V gene (reference sequence). The CDR3 contains 14 residues. CDR3 region: CASSLGQGYTEAFF. CDR3 nucleotide sequence: TGTGCCAGCAGCTTAGGACAGGGGTACACTGAAGCTTTCTTT.

The chain combines TRBV2 with TRBJ1-5; TRBD1 matches 8 bases. The CDR3 consists of 13 residues. V was clipped by 6 bases and J by 3 bases; unmatched bases: 1. Germline-derived CDR1 and CDR2 are SNHLY and FYNNEI. CDR3 nucleotide sequence: TGTGCCAGCAGGACAGGGGTCAATCAGCCCCAGCATTTT. Protein product: CASRTGVNQPQHF.

The CDR3: CASSLSQLSYPYGYTF. CDR3 sequence (DNA): TGTGCCAGCAGTTTATCGCAACTATCGTACCCCTATGGCTACACCTTC. V gene TRBV27 combines with J gene TRBJ1-2, with D unresolved. V was pared by 0 bases and J by 4 bases, with 15 bases between. The CDR3 consists of 16 residues. The germline gives CDR1 MNHEY, CDR2 SMNVEV (reference sequence).

V usage is TRBV27 and J usage is TRBJ2-7, with D possibly being TRBD1 (6 bases). Germline values: CDR1 MNHEY, CDR2 SMNVEV (reference sequence). The CDR3 runs to 14 residues. The V gene lost 6 bases and the J gene lost 2 bases, with 14 bases spanning the gap. Here the CDR3 reads CASSTSGQTYEQYF. CDR3 DNA sequence: TGTGCCAGCAGCACCTCCGGACAGACCTACGAGCAGTACTTC.

The chain combines TRBV28 with TRBJ2-7; tentative D call: TRBD2 (7 bases). Looked up from germline, CDR1 is MDHEN and CDR2 is SYDVKM. With 6 bases removed from V and 3 bases from J, the gap between germline ends came to 18 bases. The CDR3 is 15 amino acids. CDR3 sequence reads: CASRETGGAGYEQYF. The CDR3 nucleotides are TGTGCCAGCAGAGAGACTGGGGGGGCGGGCTACGAGCAGTACTTC.

V is TRBV18 and J is TRBJ2-1; 8 bases fit TRBD1. This CDR3 has 18 amino acids. Germline-derived CDR1 and CDR2 are KGHSH and LQKENI. The junction had 9 bases not matched to a gene; V was cut back by 1 base and J by 1 base. In nucleotides, the CDR3 is TGTGCCAGCTCACCACGACAGGGGAGTCAGGTATCCTACAATGAGCAGTTCTTC. Its translation: CASSPRQGSQVSYNEQFF. The whole variable domain, filled in from reference TRBV18 and TRBJ2-1, reads NAGVMQNPRHLVRRRGQEARLRCSPMKGHSHVYWYRQLPEEGLKFMVYLQKENIIDESGMPKERFSAEFPKEGPSILRIQQVVRGDSAAYFCASSPRQGSQVSYNEQFFGPGTRLTVL.

CDR3 residues: CASSFRTYTDTQYF. Here the CDR3 DNA reads TGTGCCAGCAGTTTCCGGACTTACACAGATACGCAGTATTTT. The genes are TRBV6-5 and TRBJ2-3; tentative D call: TRBD2 (5 bases). The CDR3 runs 14 residues. V was shortened by 4 bases and J by 2 bases, with 10 bases between the two germline ends. Germline V gene lookup returns CDR1 MNHEY and CDR2 SVGAGI.

This clone was picked up many times. The chain carries TRBV5-1 and TRBJ2-7; D remains unclear. V dropped 4 bases and J dropped 6 bases, with 23 bases sitting between them. Germline-derived CDR1 and CDR2 are SGHRS and YFSETQ. The CDR3 runs to 16 residues. DNA for the CDR3: TGCGCCAGCAGCCTTGATGGCCAAACCCTAGTTAGCGAGCAGTACTTC. Translation gives CASSLDGQTLVSEQYF.

This clone came up once. J is TRBJ1-6 and V is TRBV5-1, with D perhaps matching TRBD1 (6 bases). Germline values: CDR1 SGHRS, CDR2 YFSETQ. CDR3 size: 16 residues. With 2 bases removed from V and 10 bases from J, the gap between germline ends came to 19 bases. The CDR3 spells CASSFLLTGEGSPLHF. CDR3 nucleotides: TGCGCCAGCAGCTTCCTACTGACAGGCGAGGGCTCACCCCTCCACTTT.

The rearrangement links TRBV7-9 to TRBJ1-2; the match to TRBD1 covers 7 bases. There are 14 residues in the CDR3. V shed 5 bases, J shed 4 bases, and the junction held 7 bases outside the gene matches. CDR1 is SEHNR, CDR2 FQNEAQ, per germline (reference sequence). CDR3 in amino acids: CASSVQGTSYGYTF. CDR3 bases: TGTGCCAGCAGCGTACAGGGGACCTCCTATGGCTACACCTTC.

The CDR3 bases are TGTGCCAGCACACCACGGGGTGACGATGATACGCAGTATTTT. Translated, it gives CASTPRGDDDTQYF. The gene calls are TRBV5-4 and TRBJ2-3; perhaps TRBD2 as D (5 bases). This CDR3 comprises 14 residues. Trimming pared 6 bases from V and 6 bases from J, leaving 17 bases between. Per germline, CDR1 SGHNT and CDR2 YYREEE (reference sequence).

This chain connects TRBV5-1 to TRBJ1-2; 7 bases fit TRBD1. V was clipped by 0 bases and J by 0 bases; unmatched bases: 5. Germline-derived CDR1 and CDR2 are SGHRS and YFSETQ. This CDR3 spans 16 amino acids. CDR3 sequence reads: CASSLDARGTNYGYTF. The CDR3 DNA sequence: TGCGCCAGCAGCTTGGATGCCAGGGGGACTAACTATGGCTACACCTTC.